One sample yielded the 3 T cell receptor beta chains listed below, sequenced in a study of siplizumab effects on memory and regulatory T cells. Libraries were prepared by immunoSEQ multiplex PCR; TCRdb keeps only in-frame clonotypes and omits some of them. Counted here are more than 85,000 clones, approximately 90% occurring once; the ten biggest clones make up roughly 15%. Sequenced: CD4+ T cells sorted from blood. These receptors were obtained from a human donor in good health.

The CDR3 sequence is CSVPDVYTDGYTF. The CDR3 nucleotides are TGCAGCGTCCCCGACGTGTACACCGATGGCTACACCTTC. V and J are TRBV29-1 and TRBJ1-2, with no clear D. The V gene's germline CDR1 is SQVTM and CDR2 ANQGSEA. The CDR3 runs to 13 residues. Trimming shortened V by 6 bases and J by 6 bases, and 17 bases separated the two germline ends.

For the CDR3, the DNA is TGCGCCAGCAGAAGAGGGGGAAACACCGGGGAGCTGTTTTTT. This translates into CASRRGGNTGELFF. J is TRBJ2-2 and V is TRBV5-1; perhaps TRBD1 as D (6 bases). The V end was cut by 5 bases, the J end by 2 bases, with 10 bases between. CDR3 length: 14 residues. Germline V gene lookup returns CDR1 SGHRS and CDR2 YFSETQ.

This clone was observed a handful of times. CDR3 sequence reads: CASSLLAGGRNEQFF. In nucleotides, the CDR3 is TGTGCCAGCAGTTTACTAGCGGGAGGTAGAAATGAGCAGTTCTTC. The chain has TRBV27 and TRBJ2-1; 11 nucleotides line up with TRBD2. With V trimmed by 2 bases and J by 7 bases, 4 bases remained unmatched. The CDR3 extends over 15 amino acids. Germline-derived CDR1 and CDR2 are MNHEY and SMNVEV (reference sequence).